A single T cell receptor beta chain is shown here with its context. This entry is derived from a study of blood T cell repertoires in COVID-19. CDR3 length equals 13 residues. Germline assignment: CDR1 MNHEY and CDR2 SMNVEV (reference sequence). Trimming removed 5 bases from V and 11 bases from J, with 18 bases in between. Source study methods: Amplifying reference gene primers gave estimates of nucleated cell counts. Assay used: immunoSEQ multiplex PCR; TCRdb lists only in-frame clones, some missing. That table furnishes V, J and clone size, whereas the DNA furnished D and trimming. The sample holds 80,000 to 100,000 clones; approximately 91% are singletons and the top ten take about 1.8%.

This sequence joins TRBV27 and TRBJ1-1; the D gene is possibly TRBD1 (6 bases). The receptor comes from a human donor with active COVID-19. The donor label of this sample is uncertain. The sample consisted of peripheral blood. The chain's CDR3 is CASSRLQGTGAFF. CDR3 coding DNA: TGTGCCAGCAGTCGCCTTCAGGGGACCGGGGCTTTCTTT.